Following are 30 T cell receptor beta chains from one sample sequenced in a study of T cell repertoires in cytomegalovirus infection. TCRdb fed the reads into MiXCR, producing one record per CDR3 protein. The repertoire has approximately 700,000 distinct CDR3 sequences, approximately 34% of them found once; the top ten carry more than 2.5%. The source material was PBMCs. These receptor sequences come from a human donor in good health (CMV status not recorded). Some clones in this sample may be carry-over from other donors' samples.

The V and J genes are TRBV7-8 and TRBJ1-2; 10 positions match TRBD1. V trimming: 5 bases; J trimming: 4 bases; junction bases outside the gene matches: 7. The CDR3 is 15 residues long. The germline V gene encodes CDR1 SGHVS and CDR2 FQNEAQ. CDR3 bases: TGTGCCAGCAGCGACAGGGGGCGCGAACTCTATGGCTACACCTTC. Translated, it gives CASSDRGRELYGYTF.

This clonotype turned up a few times. This rearrangement joins TRBV20-1 to TRBJ1-5, with 9 bases lining up with TRBD1. Germline V gene sequence: CDR1 DFQATT, CDR2 SNEGSKA (reference sequence). The V gene end was trimmed by 6 bases and the J gene end by 4 bases; junction bases not matched to a gene: 13. CDR3 length: 16 residues. For the CDR3, the DNA is TGCAGTGCCCACGATCCGGGACAGGGTAGTAATCAGCCCCAGCATTTT. Its translation: CSAHDPGQGSNQPQHF.

The V and J genes are TRBV19 and TRBJ2-1; 8 bases map to TRBD1. This CDR3 comprises 12 residues. The germline gives CDR1 LNHDA, CDR2 SQIVND (reference sequence). V lost 7 bases and J lost 6; bases outside the gene matches: 2. CDR3 DNA: TGTGCCAGTAATACAGGGGGCAATGAGCAGTTCTTC. Translation: CASNTGGNEQFF.

The rearrangement links TRBV28 to TRBJ1-1; no definite D call. Per germline, CDR1 MDHEN and CDR2 SYDVKM. This CDR3 has 12 amino acids. V shed 8 bases and J shed 3 bases, with 10 bases lying between them. This CDR3 is CASSQYYTEAFF. CDR3 nucleotide sequence: TGTGCCAGCTCTCAATATTACACTGAAGCTTTCTTT.

V usage is TRBV5-1 and J usage is TRBJ2-5, with a weak D call TRBD2 (5 bases). V lost 4 bases and J 13 bases, leaving 11 bases between the germline ends. The CDR3 runs to 10 residues. Germline CDR1 reads SGHRS; CDR2 reads YFSETQ. The CDR3 sequence: CASSGSRLYF. In nucleotides, the CDR3 is TGCGCCAGCAGCGGGAGCAGATTGTACTTC.

This clonotype occurred a few times. The V gene is TRBV4-1, the J gene TRBJ2-7, with unresolved D. The CDR3 contains 14 residues. Germline V gives CDR1 MGHRA, CDR2 YSYEKL. Trimming removed 2 bases at V and 1 base at J, with 9 bases between. Written as DNA, the CDR3 is TGCGCCAGCAGCCAAATGTCCGCGTCCTACGAGCAGTACTTC. Translating gives CASSQMSASYEQYF.

In DNA, the CDR3 is TGTGCCAGCAGGCATACATCACAGGGGAACACTGAAGCTTTCTTT. This codes for CASRHTSQGNTEAFF. The chain links TRBV12-3 or TRBV12-4 to TRBJ1-1; tentative D call: TRBD1 (6 bases). The V end was cut by 6 bases, the J end by 1 base, with 15 bases between. The CDR3 covers 15 residues.

There are a few counts of this clonotype. The chain combines TRBV6-1 with TRBJ2-6; D may be TRBD1 or TRBD2 (5 bases each). Germline V gene data show CDR1 as MNHNS and CDR2 as SASEGT. V shed 5 bases and J shed 4 bases, with 12 bases lying between them. CDR3 length: 15 residues. CDR3 nucleotide sequence: TGTGCCAGCAGTTATTCCGGGGCAGGGGCCAACGTCCTGACTTTC. It specifies CASSYSGAGANVLTF.

Many counts were recorded for this clonotype. V and J are TRBV7-6 and TRBJ1-4, with D perhaps matching TRBD1 (5 bases). In germline, CDR1 is SGHVS, CDR2 FNYEAQ. V gave up 3 bases and J gave up 6 bases, with 11 bases separating them. CDR3 length equals 14 residues. CDR3 sequence reads: CASSFGGGYEKLFF. DNA of the CDR3: TGTGCCAGCAGCTTTGGCGGGGGGTATGAAAAACTGTTTTTT.

This clonotype has a handful of counts. The chain has TRBV6-6 and TRBJ2-7; a possible D gene is TRBD1 (5 bases). The CDR3 runs to 14 residues. Germline loops: CDR1 MNHNY, CDR2 SVGAGI (reference sequence). V gave up 6 bases and J gave up 2 bases, with 14 bases separating them. Here the CDR3 DNA reads TGTGCCAGCAGGCCATACAGGTCAACCTACGAGCAGTACTTC. It codes for CASRPYRSTYEQYF.

This clonotype was counted a few times. The chain carries TRBV28 and TRBJ2-4; D gene uncertain. V was shortened by 7 bases and J by 7 bases, with 8 bases between the two germline ends. CDR3 length: 11 residues. Germline values: CDR1 MDHEN, CDR2 SYDVKM. In DNA form, the CDR3 reads TGTGCCAGCATCGGTTACAACATTCAGTACTTC. Translating gives CASIGYNIQYF. Using reference TRBV28 and TRBJ2-4 for the parts outside the CDR3, the full variable domain is DVKVTQSSRYLVKRTGEKVFLECVQDMDHENMFWYRQDPGLGLRLIYFSYDVKMKEKGDIPEGYSVSREKKERFSLILESASTNQTSMYLCASIGYNIQYFGAGTRLSVL.

The chain uses TRBV29-1 and TRBJ1-3; D remains ambiguous. The V end lost 4 bases, the J end lost 0 bases, and 7 bases lay between the germline ends. This CDR3 is 13 amino acids long. Germline V CDR1 and CDR2: SQVTM, ANQGSEA. Here the CDR3 DNA reads TGCAGCGTTGTAGGAGTCTCTGGAAACACCATATATTTT. Protein sequence: CSVVGVSGNTIYF.

The V and J genes are TRBV5-1 and TRBJ1-1; D is undetermined. From germline, CDR1 is SGHRS and CDR2 YFSETQ. This CDR3 has 13 amino acids. Trimming shortened V by 5 bases and J by 4 bases, and 12 bases separated the two germline ends. The CDR3 sequence is CASSSGPSTEAFF. The CDR3, as DNA: TGCGCCAGCAGTTCCGGACCGTCCACTGAAGCTTTCTTT.

This rearrangement joins TRBV7-9 to TRBJ2-7, with D possibly TRBD2 on 6 matching bases. The germline V gene has CDR1 SEHNR and CDR2 FQNEAQ (reference sequence). The CDR3 spans 17 residues. V was trimmed by 5 bases and J by 4 bases, leaving 24 bases between them. The CDR3 DNA reads as TGTGCCAGCAGCACCTACAAGACTAGTAATCAACTATACGAGCAGTACTTC. Its translation is CASSTYKTSNQLYEQYF. Full variable domain (outside the CDR3, taken from reference TRBV7-9 and TRBJ2-7): DTGVSQNPRHKITKRGQNVTFRCDPISEHNRLYWYRQTLGQGPEFLTYFQNEAQLEKSRLLSDRFSAERPKGSFSTLEIQRTEQGDSAMYLCASSTYKTSNQLYEQYFGPGTRLTVT.

In its sample, this clonotype was seen a few times. The V and J genes are TRBV20-1 and TRBJ2-1; 9 positions agree with TRBD2. Unmatched junction bases numbered 3, after V lost 6 bases and J lost 0 bases. Per the germline V gene, CDR1 is DFQATT and CDR2 is SNEGSKA (reference sequence). The length of the CDR3 is 14 residues. The DNA of the CDR3 is TGCAGTGCCTTTAGCGGGAGCTCCTACAATGAGCAGTTCTTC. It translates to CSAFSGSSYNEQFF.

This clonotype was counted only a few times. V and J are TRBV28 and TRBJ2-1, with 9 bases identical to TRBD1. The trim removed 1 base at V and 6 bases at J, leaving 4 bases unmatched. The CDR3 runs to 15 residues. The germline gives CDR1 MDHEN, CDR2 SYDVKM. CDR3: CASSLSGTGSNEQFF. CDR3 nucleotides: TGTGCCAGCAGTTTATCGGGGACAGGGTCCAATGAGCAGTTCTTC.

This clonotype occurred a few times. The J gene is TRBJ2-2, the V gene TRBV29-1; 9 nucleotides agree with TRBD2. The CDR3 is 14 residues long. V shed 5 bases and J 4 bases; nucleotides not matched to a gene: 5. The germline gives CDR1 SQVTM, CDR2 ANQGSEA. The DNA for the CDR3 is TGCAGCGTTTCTAGCGGGATGCCCACCGGGGAGCTGTTTTTT. This encodes CSVSSGMPTGELFF.

The chain uses TRBV12-5 and TRBJ2-3; TRBD2 aligns across 8 bases. The CDR3 totals 14 residues. Looked up from germline, CDR1 is LGHNT and CDR2 is FRNRAP. J lost 0 bases, V lost 7 bases, and 3 bases had no gene match. The CDR3 region is CASALAGSTDTQYF. The CDR3 DNA is TGTGCTAGTGCCTTAGCGGGGAGCACAGATACGCAGTATTTT.

The rearrangement links TRBV28 to TRBJ1-2; 7 bases line up with TRBD1. The CDR3 runs 16 residues. Trimming took 7 bases from V and 3 from J; bases not matched to a gene: 14. Looked up from germline, CDR1 is MDHEN and CDR2 is SYDVKM. The CDR3 spells CASTPFAAGGYYGYTF. In nucleotides, the CDR3 is TGTGCCAGCACTCCTTTCGCAGCAGGGGGATACTATGGCTACACCTTC.

The chain uses TRBV6-1 and TRBJ1-3; TRBD1 might be the D (6 bases). CDR3 length: 15 amino acids. Germline CDR1 and CDR2: MNHNS and SASEGT. V was clipped by 6 bases and J by 2 bases, with 14 bases between them. For the CDR3, the DNA is TGTGCCAGCAGCGAACTGACAGGAGCTGGAAACACCATATATTTT. Protein: CASSELTGAGNTIYF.

Comments on this clonotype: It may be a read error: a sequence one base away is much more abundant. A read error is likely, as this CDR3 ends without the conserved phenylalanine or tryptophan. The chain carries TRBV7-8 and TRBJ2-6, with TRBD2 matching over 8 bases. The CDR3 loop spans 20 amino acids. CDR1 is SGHVS and CDR2 is FQNEAQ in the germline V gene. V gave up 5 bases and J gave up 0 bases; unmatched junction bases: 15. The CDR3 DNA follows: TGTGCCAGCAGCCGCTACAGAGAAGCGGGAGTCATCTCTGGGGCCAACGTCCTGACTTTA. As protein: CASSRYREAGVISGANVLTL.

This clonotype has more than one count but fewer than ten. This chain connects TRBV11-3 to TRBJ2-7, with D perhaps assigned TRBD1 or TRBD2 (6 bases each). Germline assignment: CDR1 SGHNT and CDR2 YENEEA. The CDR3 length is 15 residues. With 5 bases removed from V and 2 bases from J, the gap between germline ends came to 16 bases. Here the CDR3 reads CASSQGGGLAYEQYF. CDR3 coding DNA: TGTGCCAGCAGCCAAGGAGGGGGTTTAGCCTACGAGCAGTACTTC.

This clonotype was observed a few times. This chain uses TRBV12-3 or TRBV12-4 with TRBJ1-1, with D maybe TRBD1 (6 bases). The CDR3 length is 13 residues. V lost 6 bases to trimming and J lost 4 bases, with 12 bases between them. The CDR3 DNA reads as TGTGCCAGCAGGCACACAGGGCTCACTGAAGCTTTCTTT. As protein: CASRHTGLTEAFF.

This clonotype was detected many times. The rearrangement joins TRBV19 to TRBJ1-4; 7 bases map to TRBD1. The CDR3 covers 15 residues. The J segment lost 3 bases and the V segment lost 7 bases, leaving 8 bases of the junction unmatched. Germline CDR1 LNHDA, CDR2 SQIVND (reference sequence). The CDR3: CASNPKGASNEKLFF. For the CDR3, the DNA is TGTGCCAGTAACCCTAAGGGGGCGTCTAATGAAAAACTGTTTTTT.

Concerning this clonotype: One junction end disagrees with the germline gene, perhaps due to a read error. This chain joins TRBV10-3 and TRBJ2-7, with 9 bases lining up with TRBD1. The CDR3 has 14 residues. From germline, CDR1 is ENHRY and CDR2 SYGVKD. The CDR3: CAISPGQGDYEQSF. CDR3 nucleotide sequence: TGTGCCATCAGCCCGGGACAGGGTGACTACGAGCAGTCCTTC.

The chain links TRBV27 to TRBJ2-5; 13 bases fit TRBD2. V shed 6 bases and J 2 bases; nucleotides not matched to a gene: 3. Germline assignment: CDR1 MNHEY and CDR2 SMNVEV (reference sequence). The CDR3 sequence is 15 residues long. The CDR3 here is CASRRLAGGQETQYF. For the CDR3, the DNA is TGTGCCAGCAGGAGACTAGCGGGGGGTCAAGAGACCCAGTACTTC.

The chain combines TRBV6-5 with TRBJ1-5, with D possibly matching TRBD1 (5 bases). V lost 8 bases and J 2 bases, leaving 13 bases between the germline ends. The germline V gene has CDR1 MNHEY and CDR2 SVGAGI. This CDR3 spans 14 amino acids. CDR3 protein: CASGTGPGNQPQHF. In nucleotides, the CDR3 is TGTGCCAGCGGGACGGGCCCGGGCAATCAGCCCCAGCATTTT.

The chain couples TRBV6-1 to TRBJ2-7, with D tentatively TRBD1 (6 bases). The CDR3 length is 14 residues. Deletions cut 7 bases from V and 3 bases from J, with 16 bases between. Germline-derived CDR1 and CDR2 are MNHNS and SASEGT. The CDR3 DNA reads TGTGCCAGCAATAGACGCAGGGGACGCTACGAGCAGTACTTC. Translating gives CASNRRRGRYEQYF.

This clonotype was found a few times. The V and J genes are TRBV7-8 and TRBJ1-2; no clear D. In germline, CDR1 is SGHVS, CDR2 FQNEAQ. Trimming left V 5 bases short and J 5 bases short, with 27 bases between. The CDR3 totals 18 residues. CDR3 residues: CASSLSVEPGFSIYGYTF. In DNA, the CDR3 is TGTGCCAGCAGCCTTTCCGTCGAACCCGGGTTCTCCATTTATGGCTACACCTTC. The full variable domain, in which reference TRBV7-8 and TRBJ1-2 provide the parts outside the CDR3, is GAGVSQSPRYKVAKRGQDVALRCDPISGHVSLFWYQQALGQGPEFLTYFQNEAQLDKSGLPSDRFFAERPEGSVSTLKIQRTQQEDSAVYLCASSLSVEPGFSIYGYTFGSGTRLTVV.

This clonotype was counted between two and nine times. The chain has TRBV11-2 and TRBJ2-3; 11 nucleotides line up with TRBD2. Germline V CDR1 and CDR2: SGHAT, FQNNGV. This CDR3 is 16 amino acids long. V shed 3 bases and J 6 bases; nucleotides not matched to a gene: 8. The CDR3 DNA is TGTGCCAGCAGCTTTCCTAGCGGGGGGCCCTTGGATACGCAGTATTTT. Translating gives CASSFPSGGPLDTQYF.